This TCR beta chain is from a study of blood T cell repertoires in COVID-19. Study at large: Acute and convalescent COVID-19 samples came from the United States, Italy and Spain. The cDNA or gDNA used as material had been derived from T cells, B-cell-depleted T cells, or PBMCs.

Authors' analysis steps: Researchers report that nucleated cell counts were estimated from reference gene primer amplification. Sequenced by immunoSEQ multiplex PCR; TCRdb stores in-frame clones only, minus some. The V and J calls and clone size come from that table; D and trimming were worked out from the DNA. The sample shows some 48,000 clones, around four fifths of them seen only once. The CDR3 spans 14 residues. Germline V gene lookup returns CDR1 LGHNA and CDR2 YNFKEQ. The V segment lost 4 bases and the J segment 1 base; nucleotides outside the gene matches: 1. This chain joins TRBV4-2 and TRBJ2-7; 10 positions match TRBD2. The receptor's source is a human donor in a cohort sampled during active COVID-19. Material: peripheral blood. As DNA, the CDR3 is TGTGCCAGCAGCCCAGCGGGGGGGTCCTACGAGCAGTACTTC. The encoded protein is CASSPAGGSYEQYF.